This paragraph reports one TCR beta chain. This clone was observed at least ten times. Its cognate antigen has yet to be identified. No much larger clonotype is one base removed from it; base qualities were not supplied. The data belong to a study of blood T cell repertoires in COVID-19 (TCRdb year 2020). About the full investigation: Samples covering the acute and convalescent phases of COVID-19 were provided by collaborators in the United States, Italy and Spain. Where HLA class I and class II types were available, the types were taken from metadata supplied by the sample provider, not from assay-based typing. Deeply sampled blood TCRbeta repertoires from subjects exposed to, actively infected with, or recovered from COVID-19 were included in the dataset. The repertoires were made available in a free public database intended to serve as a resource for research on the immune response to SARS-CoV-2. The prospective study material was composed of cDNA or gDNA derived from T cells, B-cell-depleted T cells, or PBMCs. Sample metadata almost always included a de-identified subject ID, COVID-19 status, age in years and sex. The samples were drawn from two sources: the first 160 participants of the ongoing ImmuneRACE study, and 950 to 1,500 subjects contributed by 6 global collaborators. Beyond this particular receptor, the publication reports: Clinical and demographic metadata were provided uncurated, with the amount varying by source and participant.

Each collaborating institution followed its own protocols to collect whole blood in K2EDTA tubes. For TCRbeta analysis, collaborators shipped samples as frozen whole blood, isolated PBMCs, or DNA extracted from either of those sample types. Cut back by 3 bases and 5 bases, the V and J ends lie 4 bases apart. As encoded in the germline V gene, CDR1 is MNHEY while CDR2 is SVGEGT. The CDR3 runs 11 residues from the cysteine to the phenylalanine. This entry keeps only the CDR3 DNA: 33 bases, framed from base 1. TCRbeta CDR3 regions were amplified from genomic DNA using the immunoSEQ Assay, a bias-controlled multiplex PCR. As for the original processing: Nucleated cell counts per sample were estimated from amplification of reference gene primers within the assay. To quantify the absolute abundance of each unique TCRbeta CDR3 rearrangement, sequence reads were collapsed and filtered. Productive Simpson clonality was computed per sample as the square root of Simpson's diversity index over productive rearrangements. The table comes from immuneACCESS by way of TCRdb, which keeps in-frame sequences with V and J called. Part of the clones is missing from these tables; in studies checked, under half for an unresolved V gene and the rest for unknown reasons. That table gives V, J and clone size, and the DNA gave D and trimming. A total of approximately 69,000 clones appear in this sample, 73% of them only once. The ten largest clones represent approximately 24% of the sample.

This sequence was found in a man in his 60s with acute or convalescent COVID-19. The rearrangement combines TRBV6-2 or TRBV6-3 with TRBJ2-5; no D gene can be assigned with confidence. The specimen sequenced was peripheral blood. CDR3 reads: CASSYIETQYF. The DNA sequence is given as TGTGCCAGCAGTTATATTGAGACCCAGTACTTC.